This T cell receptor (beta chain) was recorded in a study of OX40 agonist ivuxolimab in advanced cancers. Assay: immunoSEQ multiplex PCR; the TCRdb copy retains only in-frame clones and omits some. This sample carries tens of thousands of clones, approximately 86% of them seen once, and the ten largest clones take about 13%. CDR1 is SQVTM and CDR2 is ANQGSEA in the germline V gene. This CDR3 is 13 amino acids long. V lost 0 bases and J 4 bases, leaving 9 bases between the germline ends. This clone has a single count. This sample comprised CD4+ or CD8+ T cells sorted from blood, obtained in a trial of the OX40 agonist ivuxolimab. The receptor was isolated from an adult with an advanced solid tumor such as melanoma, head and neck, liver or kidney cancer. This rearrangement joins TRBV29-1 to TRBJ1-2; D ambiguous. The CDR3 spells CSVEDEQVYGYTF. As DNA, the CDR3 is TGCAGCGTTGAAGATGAACAAGTCTATGGCTACACCTTC. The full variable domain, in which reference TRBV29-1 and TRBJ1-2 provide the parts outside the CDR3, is SAVISQKPSRDICQRGTSLTIQCQVDSQVTMMFWYRQQPGQSLTLIATANQGSEATYESGFVIDKFPISRPNLTFSTLTVSNMSPEDSSIYLCSVEDEQVYGYTFGSGTRLTVV.